This T cell receptor beta chain is drawn from a study of blood T cell repertoires in COVID-19. The overall study: T cells, B-cell-depleted T cells, or PBMCs provided the cDNA or gDNA that served as material.

The repertoire was sequenced with immunoSEQ multiplex PCR; TCRdb's copy has only in-frame clones and lacks some. Of 150,000 to 200,000 clones listed, 70% to 90% are singletons. The TCR originated in a man aged 55 to 69 with active or convalescent COVID-19. Material: peripheral blood.

DNA for the CDR3: TGTGCCAGCAGTTTCATAGTTGATCAGCCCCAGCATTTT. As protein: CASSFIVDQPQHF. The V call is TRBV12-3 or TRBV12-4, the J call TRBJ1-5; D is uncertain. With 3 bases removed from V and 5 bases from J, the gap between germline ends came to 8 bases. The CDR3 has 13 residues.